The clone carrying this T cell receptor beta chain was detected only a few times. As processed by the authors: The median was about 96,000 TCRs per sample, ranging roughly 23,224 to 750,000. TCRdb independently ran MiXCR on the RACE reads; one entry per CDR3 protein. Here the V and J calls rest on TCRdb's processing, not on the authors' analysis. The sample shows over 65,000 distinct CDR3 sequences, about 11% of them seen only once. Time point indicated: patch test 1, 2 weeks after DPC sensitization. Treatment noted: therapeutic diphenylcyclopropenone sensitization with weekly scalp DPC. In germline, CDR1 is SNHLY, CDR2 FYNNEI. The V gene end was trimmed by 6 bases and the J gene end by 7 bases; junction bases not matched to a gene: 6. The CDR3 runs to 14 residues. The sample originates from a study of human T cells and chemical hapten exposure. Looking at the study overall: There were per-sample TCR yield variations, arising mainly from small pooled library volume differences.

This clonotype originated in a woman aged 45-60 years with alopecia areata. Some clones in this sample may be carry-over from other donors' samples. The sequencing here drew on whole blood, taken in connection with sensitization to the hapten diphenylcyclopropenone (DPC). The chain couples TRBV2 to TRBJ1-4, with TRBD1 matching 9 bases. CDR3 region: CASRSTGGGEKLFF. The CDR3 bases are TGTGCCAGCAGGTCGACAGGGGGAGGTGAAAAACTGTTTTTT. Supplemented by reference TRBV2 and TRBJ1-4, the full variable domain reads EPEVTQTPSHQVTQMGQEVILRCVPISNHLYFYWYRQILGQKVEFLVSFYNNEISEKSEIFDDQFSVERPDGSNFTLKIRSTKLEDSAMYFCASRSTGGGEKLFFGSGTQLSVL.